This T cell receptor beta chain was captured in a study of Ad26.COV2.S vaccination and SARS-CoV-2 variants. The treatment: about 20 received Ad26.COV2.S at low or high dose, single or two shots; five or six received placebo; per-sample allocation not given. The investigators took samples on day 63 after the first vaccine or placebo injection. Adults aged 18-55 years in Boston included the donor. Only in-frame clones appear in the TCRdb table, and some are missing; sequencing was by immunoSEQ multiplex PCR. The repertoire includes approximately 350,000 clones, roughly 84% of them detected once, and roughly 3.1% sits in the top ten. The V gene end was trimmed by 5 bases and the J gene end by 1 base; junction bases not matched to a gene: 7. Germline V lookup: CDR1 SGHVS, CDR2 FQNEAQ. The CDR3 consists of 15 residues.

The chain combines TRBV7-8 with TRBJ1-1; 7 nucleotides match TRBD1. The clonotype originates from a person between 18 and 65 years old who received the Ad26.COV2.S COVID-19 vaccine or a placebo. This sample comprised peripheral blood, obtained in a trial of Ad26.COV2.S vaccine versus placebo. The CDR3 spells CASSVDRDPNTEAFF. CDR3 sequence (DNA): TGTGCCAGCAGCGTAGACAGGGACCCGAACACTGAAGCTTTCTTT.